This is a list of T cell receptor beta chains from one sample in a study of blood T cell repertoires in COVID-19. Profiled with immunoSEQ multiplex PCR; TCRdb holds only in-frame clones, not every one. The table lists around 250,000 clones, about nine tenths of them singletons. Sequenced material: peripheral blood. Receptor source: a man in his thirties or forties who had recovered from COVID-19. Both conserved end residues are part of each CDR3. Each record gives: D gene, V gene, clone size, J gene, CDR3 DNA, CDR3 protein. D genes are given only for firm matches. Not every row has a clone size; where given, it reads once, few, many or a size class.

d_call: -; v_call: TRBV7-9; clone_size: -; j_call: TRBJ2-1; cdr3_nt: TGTGCCAGCAGACTCCAAGGTGGAGAGGGTTACAATGAGCAGTTCTTC; cdr3_aa: CASRLQGGEGYNEQFF
d_call: TRBD1; v_call: TRBV10-3; clone_size: -; j_call: TRBJ2-5; cdr3_nt: TGTGCCACAGGGACAGGGGGCGGCCAAGAGACCCAGTACTTC; cdr3_aa: CATGTGGGQETQYF
d_call: TRBD2; v_call: TRBV5-1; clone_size: -; j_call: TRBJ2-2; cdr3_nt: TGCGCCTGTGGACCGGCAGCGGGGGAAACCGGGGAGCTGTTTTTT; cdr3_aa: CACGPAAGETGELFF
d_call: TRBD1; v_call: TRBV3-1/TRBV3-2; clone_size: -; j_call: TRBJ2-7; cdr3_nt: TGTGCCAGCAGCCCAACAGGGGCCCTGCCTTACGAGCAGTACTTC; cdr3_aa: CASSPTGALPYEQYF
d_call: -; v_call: TRBV19; clone_size: -; j_call: TRBJ1-2; cdr3_nt: TGTGCCAGCCTTGACGTTGGGCAGGGATACGATGGCTACACCTTC; cdr3_aa: CASLDVGQGYDGYTF
d_call: -; v_call: TRBV24-1; clone_size: -; j_call: TRBJ1-1; cdr3_nt: TGTGCCACCAGTGATAACAGGGCGAACACTGAAGCTTTCTTT; cdr3_aa: CATSDNRANTEAFF
d_call: -; v_call: TRBV5-1; clone_size: -; j_call: TRBJ2-3; cdr3_nt: TGCGCCAGCAAGGACTGGCCGGCTGCAGATACGCAGTATTTT; cdr3_aa: CASKDWPAADTQYF
d_call: TRBD1; v_call: TRBV9; clone_size: -; j_call: TRBJ2-1; cdr3_nt: TGTGCCAGCAGCTCATCCGGGACAGGGAACCACAATGAGCAGTTCTTC; cdr3_aa: CASSSSGTGNHNEQFF
d_call: TRBD1; v_call: TRBV30; clone_size: -; j_call: TRBJ1-3; cdr3_nt: TGTGCCTGGAGTCCCTGGACAGGGGCGAGCTCTGGAAACACCATATATTTT; cdr3_aa: CAWSPWTGASSGNTIYF
d_call: TRBD1; v_call: TRBV6-1; clone_size: -; j_call: TRBJ2-2; cdr3_nt: TGTGCCAGCAGTGAGATGCGACAGGGGGTCTCCGGGGAGCTGTTTTTT; cdr3_aa: CASSEMRQGVSGELFF
d_call: TRBD1; v_call: TRBV11-3; clone_size: -; j_call: TRBJ2-7; cdr3_nt: TGTGCCAGCAGCAGGACAGGGGGCGCGTACGAGCAGTACTTC; cdr3_aa: CASSRTGGAYEQYF
d_call: TRBD1; v_call: TRBV27; clone_size: -; j_call: TRBJ1-2; cdr3_nt: TGTGCCAGCAGTTCTATAACAGGGGGCGGGTATGGCTACACCTTC; cdr3_aa: CASSSITGGGYGYTF
d_call: -; v_call: TRBV3-1/TRBV3-2; clone_size: -; j_call: TRBJ1-4; cdr3_nt: TGTGCCAGCAGCACCAGACCGGAGGCTAATGAAAAACTGTTTTTT; cdr3_aa: CASSTRPEANEKLFF
d_call: -; v_call: TRBV20-1; clone_size: few; j_call: TRBJ2-3; cdr3_nt: TGCAGTGCTAGGTACACAGATACGCAGTATTTT; cdr3_aa: CSARYTDTQYF
d_call: TRBD1; v_call: TRBV11-2; clone_size: few; j_call: TRBJ1-5; cdr3_nt: TGTGCCAGCAGCTCCCTCGGGCCGGGACAGGGGCCATCGGCCCAGCATTTT; cdr3_aa: CASSSLGPGQGPSAQHF
d_call: TRBD1; v_call: TRBV18; clone_size: -; j_call: TRBJ2-1; cdr3_nt: TGTGCCAGCTACGGGACAGGGTACAATGAGCAGTTCTTC; cdr3_aa: CASYGTGYNEQFF
d_call: TRBD2; v_call: TRBV20-1; clone_size: -; j_call: TRBJ2-1; cdr3_nt: TGCAGTGCTAGTATTCGCCCGGGACTAGCCGACAATGAGCAGTTCTTC; cdr3_aa: CSASIRPGLADNEQFF
d_call: -; v_call: TRBV14; clone_size: once; j_call: TRBJ2-1; cdr3_nt: TGTGCCAGCAGCCAAGATGGACGCGGGGGCCCAAACAATGAGCAGTTCTTC; cdr3_aa: CASSQDGRGGPNNEQFF
d_call: TRBD1; v_call: TRBV5-1; clone_size: -; j_call: TRBJ1-3; cdr3_nt: TGCGCCAGCAGCCCGGGACAGGGTGGTAGCCTAAACGCCATATATTTT; cdr3_aa: CASSPGQGGSLNAIYF
d_call: TRBD1; v_call: TRBV19; clone_size: few; j_call: TRBJ2-2; cdr3_nt: TGTGCCAGTAGTAACGACAGGGAGTGGACCGGGGAGCTGTTTTTT; cdr3_aa: CASSNDREWTGELFF
d_call: -; v_call: TRBV5-4; clone_size: -; j_call: TRBJ2-3; cdr3_nt: TGTGCCAGCAGCTTGATTCGGGGAGCAGATACGCAGTATTTT; cdr3_aa: CASSLIRGADTQYF
d_call: TRBD1; v_call: TRBV27; clone_size: -; j_call: TRBJ1-2; cdr3_nt: TGTGCCAGCAGTCCTGGGACAGGGGGCTACTATGGCTACACCTTC; cdr3_aa: CASSPGTGGYYGYTF